Given below is one T cell receptor beta chain in context. Its antigen is currently not known. Base qualities were left out, and no much larger clone turns up one base away. The data derive from a study of OX40 agonist ivuxolimab in advanced cancers. Concerning the study at large: The costimulatory receptor OX40 (CD134) was targeted by ivuxolimab, a fully human IgG2 agonistic monoclonal antibody. Patients were allowed to have had prior anti-PD-1, anti-PD-L1 or anti-CTLA-4 therapy, and 40% to 45% of the dose-escalation patients had been treated with checkpoint inhibitors. The paper reports the monotherapy dose-escalation portion (N of about 54 patients) of the phase I ivuxolimab trial. Among the roughly 52 dose-escalation patients, about 19 had hepatocellular carcinoma, about 15 melanoma, 9 renal cell carcinoma and 9 head and neck cancer. In the dose-escalation cohort, roughly four fifths of patients were male, and the mean age was approximately 60 years, with a range of roughly 23 to 85. Peripheral TCRbeta sequencing aimed to test whether ivuxolimab altered TCR sequence diversity and caused clonal T-cell expansion. Partial responses occurred in three dose-escalation patients: two with cutaneous melanoma and one with hepatocellular carcinoma. Intravenous ivuxolimab was administered to patients every 2 weeks at six dose levels: 0.01, 0.1, 0.3, 1.5, 3 and 10 mg/kg. Findings and caveats that apply to the study as a whole: Low levels of normalized T-cell clonal expansion were also seen in some patients who did not respond. In the 0.1-3.0 mg/kg groups, partial responders were among the patients with the lowest normalized peripheral clonal expansion, particularly in CD8+ T cells. Which antigens the clonally expanded peripheral T cells were specific for was not determined. At doses from 0.1 to 3.0 mg/kg, clonal expansion was seen in both CD4+ and CD8+ blood T cells between baseline and week 6. After ivuxolimab, CD8+ T cells had more expanded clones than CD4+ T cells on average.

The trial excluded patients who had a history of autoimmune disease or were on systemic immunosuppression. In every dose cohort, peripheral blood was drawn for TCR sequencing at baseline, cycle 4 day 1, and cycle 7 day 1. The samples were drawn from a first-in-human, open-label, multicenter phase I dose-escalation trial of ivuxolimab. The trial enrolled adults with locally advanced or metastatic head and neck squamous cell, hepatocellular, melanoma or renal cell carcinoma. Before TCR sequencing, CD4+ and CD8+ T cells were separately sorted from peripheral blood. For sequencing of the TCRbeta CDR3 region, genomic DNA was extracted from the sorted cells. The immunoSEQ Assay was used to sequence the TCRbeta CDR3 regions. What TCRdb holds here is the immuneACCESS table cut down to in-frame rearrangements. Part of the clones is not present; checked against another copy, under half of the missing clones reflect an unresolved V gene, and the others are unexplained. In this sample the table shows approximately 90,000 clones, over 85% of which occur a single time. Around 0.85% of the sample belongs to the ten largest clones.

CDR1 and CDR2, looked up from the germline V gene, are SGDLS and YYNGEE. V and J lose 4 bases and 3 bases, and a span of 15 bases separates them. From the cysteine through the phenylalanine, the CDR3 covers 15 amino acids. This entry keeps only the CDR3 DNA: 45 bases, framed from base 1. The sample in question was CD4+ or CD8+ T cells sorted from blood, obtained in a trial of the OX40 agonist ivuxolimab. The sequence was obtained from an adult with an advanced solid tumor such as melanoma, head and neck, liver or kidney cancer. The receptor chain draws on TRBV9 and TRBJ2-3; TRBD1 could be the D gene, as 5 bases match. The DNA sequence follows: TGTGCCAGCAGCCCCGGCCAGGGAAAGACAGATACGCAGTATTTT. It codes for CASSPGQGKTDTQYF.